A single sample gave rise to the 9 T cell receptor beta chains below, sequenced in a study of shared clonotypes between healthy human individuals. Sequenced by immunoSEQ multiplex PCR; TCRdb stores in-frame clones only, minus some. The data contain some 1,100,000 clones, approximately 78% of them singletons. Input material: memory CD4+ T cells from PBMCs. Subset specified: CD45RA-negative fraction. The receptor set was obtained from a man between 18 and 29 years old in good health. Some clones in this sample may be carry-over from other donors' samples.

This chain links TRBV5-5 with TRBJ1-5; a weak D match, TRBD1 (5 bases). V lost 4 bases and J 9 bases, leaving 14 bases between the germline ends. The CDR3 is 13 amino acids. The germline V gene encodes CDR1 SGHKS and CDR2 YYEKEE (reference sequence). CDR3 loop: CASSLQGHTPQHF. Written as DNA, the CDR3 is TGTGCCAGCAGCCTCCAGGGTCATACGCCCCAGCATTTT.

CDR3 sequence: CASSIDRDQGLFF. As DNA, the CDR3 is TGTGCCAGTAGTATAGACCGGGACCAAGGGTTGTTTTTT. The rearrangement joins TRBV19 to TRBJ1-4, with D possibly matching TRBD1 (5 bases). The CDR3 is made up of 13 amino acids. Germline-derived CDR1 and CDR2 are LNHDA and SQIVND (reference sequence). With 0 bases removed from V and 15 bases from J, the gap between germline ends came to 14 bases.

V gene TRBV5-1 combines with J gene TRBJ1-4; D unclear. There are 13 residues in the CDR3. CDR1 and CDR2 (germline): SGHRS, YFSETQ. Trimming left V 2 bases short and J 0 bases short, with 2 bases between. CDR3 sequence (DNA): TGCGCCAGCAGCTTTGCAACTAATGAAAAACTGTTTTTT. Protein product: CASSFATNEKLFF.

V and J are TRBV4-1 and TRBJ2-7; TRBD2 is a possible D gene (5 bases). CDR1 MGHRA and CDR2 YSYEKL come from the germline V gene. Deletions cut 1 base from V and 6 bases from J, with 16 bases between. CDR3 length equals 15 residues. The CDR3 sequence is CASSQGWGDTGEQYF. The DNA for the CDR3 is TGCGCCAGCAGCCAAGGGTGGGGAGATACTGGCGAGCAGTACTTC.

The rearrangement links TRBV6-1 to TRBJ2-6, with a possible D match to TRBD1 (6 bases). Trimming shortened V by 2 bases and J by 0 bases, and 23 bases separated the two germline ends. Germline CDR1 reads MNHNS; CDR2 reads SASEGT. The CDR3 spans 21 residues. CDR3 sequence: CASSERAGAALVVSGANVLTF. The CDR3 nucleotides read TGTGCCAGCAGTGAACGGGCAGGGGCCGCCCTGGTTGTCTCTGGGGCCAACGTCCTGACTTTC.

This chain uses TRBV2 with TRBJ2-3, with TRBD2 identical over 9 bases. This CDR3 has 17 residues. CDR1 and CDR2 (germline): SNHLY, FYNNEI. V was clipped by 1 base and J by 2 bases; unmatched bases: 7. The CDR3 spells CASSEEALAGFTDTQYF. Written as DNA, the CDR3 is TGTGCCAGCAGTGAAGAAGCGCTAGCGGGATTCACAGATACGCAGTATTTT.

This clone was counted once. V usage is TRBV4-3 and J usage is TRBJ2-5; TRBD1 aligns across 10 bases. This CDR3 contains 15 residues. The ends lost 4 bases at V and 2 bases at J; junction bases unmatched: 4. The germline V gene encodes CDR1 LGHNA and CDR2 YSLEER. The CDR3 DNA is TGCGCCAGCAGCCCGGGACAGGGGCGACAAGAGACCCAGTACTTC. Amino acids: CASSPGQGRQETQYF.

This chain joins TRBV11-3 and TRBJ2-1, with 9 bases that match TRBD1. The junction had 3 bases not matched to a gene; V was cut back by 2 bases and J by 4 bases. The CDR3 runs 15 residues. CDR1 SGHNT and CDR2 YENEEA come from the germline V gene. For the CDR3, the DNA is TGTGCCAGCAGCTTACAACAGGGGGCATACAATGAGCAGTTCTTC. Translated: CASSLQQGAYNEQFF. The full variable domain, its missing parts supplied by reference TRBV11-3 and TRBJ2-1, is EAGVVQSPRYKIIEKKQPVAFWCNPISGHNTLYWYLQNLGQGPELLIRYENEEAVDDSQLPKDRFSAERLKGVDSTLKIQPAELGDSAVYLCASSLQQGAYNEQFFGPGTRLTVL.

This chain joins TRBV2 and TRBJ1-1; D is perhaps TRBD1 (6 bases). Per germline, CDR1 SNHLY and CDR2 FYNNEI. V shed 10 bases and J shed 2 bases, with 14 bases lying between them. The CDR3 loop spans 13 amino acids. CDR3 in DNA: TGTGCCACCTTACGGGACATAAACACTGAAGCTTTCTTT. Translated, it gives CATLRDINTEAFF.